The rows below give T cell receptor beta chains drawn from one sample of a study of identical twins. Using its own MiXCR run on the 5' RACE reads, TCRdb lists one record per CDR3 protein. The table shows more than 400,000 distinct CDR3 sequences, with about 15% occurring only once. The data were also submitted as part of a second study, on yellow fever vaccine responses in identical twins.

The source material was CD4+ T cells sorted from blood. The receptor set was obtained from a woman aged 18-29 years in good health. CDR3s include the opening cysteine and the closing phenylalanine or tryptophan.

V gene	CDR3 length	J gene	CDR3 protein
TRBV7-9	15	TRBJ2-1	CASSGGGLGDNEQFF
TRBV25-1	14	TRBJ2-1	CATQGLAGDNEQFF
TRBV11-2	16	TRBJ2-7	CASSPDRGLAKYEQYF
TRBV24-1	15	TRBJ2-5	CATSERDRGRETQYF
TRBV20-1	15	TRBJ1-1	CSASPGQGGNTEAFF
TRBV6-1	17	TRBJ1-5	CASSAPGGAPSNQPQHF
TRBV20-1	13	TRBJ2-5	CSARTEPQETQYF
TRBV5-1	16	TRBJ2-1	CASTLGGSANYNEQFF
TRBV20-1	14	TRBJ2-5	CSASSGRVQETQYF
TRBV10-2	14	TRBJ2-2	CASRGQGVTGELFF
TRBV11-2	13	TRBJ1-1	CASSSRGGAEAFF
TRBV20-1	13	TRBJ1-3	CSAGGGLGNTIYF
TRBV4-2	18	TRBJ2-6	CASSLGQGASPGANVLTF
TRBV29-1	11	TRBJ2-1	CSVDRSRGQFF
TRBV6-2/TRBV6-3	15	TRBJ2-3	CASSYAARVADTQYF
TRBV20-1	13	TRBJ1-1	CSARWSPNTEAFF
TRBV20-1	16	TRBJ2-7	CSARGSPSPLVYEQYF
TRBV20-1	15	TRBJ2-2	CSARAQGTGSGELFF
TRBV28	12	TRBJ1-5	CASTKAGQPQHF
TRBV7-9	13	TRBJ2-3	CASSRYLTDTQYF
TRBV9	14	TRBJ2-3	CASGRGLFTDTQYF
TRBV19	16	TRBJ2-1	CASSTKGTSGLNEQFF
TRBV14	11	TRBJ2-6	CASSQGFVLTF
TRBV10-3	13	TRBJ1-1	CATYTDMNTEAFF
TRBV2	15	TRBJ2-5	CASTGQGAYRETQYF
TRBV6-4	13	TRBJ2-3	CASSDSSGSRRYF
TRBV27	14	TRBJ2-7	CASSPLRGPYEQYF
TRBV7-9	17	TRBJ2-4	CASSFLADSLAKNIQYF
TRBV12-3/TRBV12-4	15	TRBJ2-2	CASSTEARGTGELFF
TRBV15	17	TRBJ2-1	CATSRGENILSYNEQFF
TRBV7-9	14	TRBJ2-1	CASEEGVIVNEQFF
TRBV7-9	13	TRBJ2-3	CASSFGGAGTQYF
TRBV1	15	TRBJ2-5	CCAIPGQGPGYLQYF
TRBV12-3/TRBV12-4	15	TRBJ1-5	CASSLAGQINQPQHF
TRBV20-1	14	TRBJ2-3	CSARTSGGTDTQYF
TRBV12-3/TRBV12-4	14	TRBJ2-3	CASSSDPLGDTQYF
TRBV12-3/TRBV12-4	14	TRBJ2-5	CASRREGTKETQYF
TRBV10-3	11	TRBJ2-1	CAISVYNEQFF
TRBV7-9	15	TRBJ2-5	CASREGAMDKETQYF
TRBV28	12	TRBJ1-2	CASSGTTEGYTF
TRBV11-1	18	TRBJ2-1	CASSSDTRQGQSYNEQFF
TRBV4-2	17	TRBJ2-6	CASSQDPRASGANVLTF
TRBV27	14	TRBJ2-7	CASRASGRKYEQYF
TRBV29-1	12	TRBJ1-5	CSVATGNQPQHF
TRBV2	13	TRBJ2-2	CASSGDLTGELFF
TRBV29-1	12	TRBJ2-7	CSVRQDSYEQYF
TRBV29-1	13	TRBJ1-5	CSVVGQDGQPQHF
TRBV11-3	13	TRBJ2-1	CASSLEGAGEQFF
TRBV20-1	14	TRBJ2-1	CSAPGAGGLNEQFF
TRBV12-3/TRBV12-4	15	TRBJ1-1	CASRTGNLMNTEAFF
TRBV5-5	16	TRBJ2-3	CASSPDLARTTDTQYF
TRBV29-1	16	TRBJ1-1	CSAQARGSRGYTEAFF